The T cell receptor (beta chain) described here comes from a study of PD-1 blockade in classical Hodgkin lymphoma. Sample time point: cycle 4 day 1 (C4D1), after more than five weeks of nivolumab. Each patient experienced a relapse that followed autologous stem cell transplantation, and brentuximab vedotin exposure varied. Study-level points and caveats: At baseline, newly diagnosed patients reportedly showed less TCR diversity than healthy donors.

Repertoires were generated with immunoSEQ multiplex PCR, while TCRdb's copy carries only in-frame clones and drops some. The sample lists approximately 20,000 clones; 70% to 75% were seen once. Remarks on this clone: Its antigen remains unidentified.

The TCR comes from a human donor with classical Hodgkin lymphoma. The material sequenced was peripheral blood mononuclear cells (PBMCs), taken before the fourth cycle of nivolumab.

The CDR3 spells CASSLGSGLFAYEQYF. The CDR3 nucleotides read TGTGCCAGCAGCTTAGGTTCGGGACTATTTGCCTACGAGCAGTACTTC. This chain uses TRBV7-6 with TRBJ2-7; 7 bases align to TRBD2. The CDR3 is made up of 16 amino acids. V was pared by 1 base and J by 2 bases, with 8 bases of the junction left unmatched. Per germline, CDR1 SGHVS and CDR2 FNYEAQ. The full variable domain, its missing parts supplied by reference TRBV7-6 and TRBJ2-7, is GAGVSQSPRYKVTKRGQDVALRCDPISGHVSLYWYRQALGQGPEFLTYFNYEAQQDKSGLPNDRFSAERPEGSISTLTIQRTEQRDSAMYRCASSLGSGLFAYEQYFGPGTRLTVT.